This record looks at one TCR beta chain sequence and its context. Its matching antigen is unknown. The source of the sample is a study of CD8 T cells in Susac syndrome. Study at large: Treatment status at blood draw for the Susac syndrome patients was therapy-naive, corticosteroids, or intravenous immunoglobulin alone. General study points: There were 15 to 20 Susac-specific public clones in total CD8+ repertoires and four to six in CD8+ TEMRA repertoires.

Random hexamers were used to reverse transcribe about 0.45 to 1 ug of RNA. Across 54 Vbeta and 13 Jbeta, immunoSEQ multiplex PCR amplified TCR beta CDR3. A single record per CDR3 protein comes from TCRdb applying MiXCR to the immunoSEQ multiplex PCR reads. In the table there are around 90,000 distinct CDR3 sequences, roughly 95% of which are singletons. FACS enriched CD8+ TEMRA cells, while bulk CD8+ and CD4+ were negatively isolated. The sample taken for sequencing was CD8+ T cells from PBMCs. The sequence was obtained from a human donor with Susac syndrome.

CDR3 nucleotide sequence: TGCGCCAGCAGCTTGGCGGGGTTGGACTCACAAGAGACCCAGTACTTC. Its protein product is CASSLAGLDSQETQYF. The chain links TRBV5-1 to TRBJ2-5; possibly TRBD2 for D (5 bases). CDR3 length: 16 amino acids. The V gene's germline CDR1 is SGHRS and CDR2 YFSETQ. Trimming took off 0 bases at V and 2 bases at J, with 14 bases between the two ends.